A selection of T cell receptor beta chains follows, all from one sample in a study of regulatory T cells in long-lasting Graves disease. In TCRdb, the multiplex PCR reads were re-called with MiXCR into one record per CDR3 protein. The repertoire holds roughly 560,000 distinct CDR3 sequences, with around 15% as singletons. These data were likewise used in another study, on T cells in Graves' hyperthyroidism and ophthalmopathy.

The sample in question was peripheral blood mononuclear cells (PBMCs), obtained at new diagnosis, from a patient treated with antithyroid drugs. The receptors were gathered from a woman aged 35-65 years with Graves disease. The CDR3 runs from the conserved cysteine through the conserved F or W. The D gene is left open where the match is weak. Clone size appears in some rows only: once, few, many, or a class for an expanded clone.

D: TRBD1; J: TRBJ1-2; V: TRBV28; size: many; DNA: TGTGCCAGCAGTACCGGACAGGGTGTAGTGGGTGGCTACACCTTC; CDR3: CASSTGQGVVGGYTF
D: .; J: TRBJ2-1; V: TRBV19; size: .; DNA: TGTGCCAGTAGTATAGCGCCTGGCAATGAGCAGTTCTTC; CDR3: CASSIAPGNEQFF
D: .; J: TRBJ1-1; V: TRBV18; size: .; DNA: TGTGCCAGCTCACCACTGAGGCAGGAGGAATCTCGGGCTTTCTTT; CDR3: CASSPLRQEESRAFF
D: TRBD1; J: TRBJ1-1; V: TRBV12-3/TRBV12-4; size: many; DNA: TGTGCCAGCAGTTGGGACAGGGTGGACACTGAAGCTTTCTTT; CDR3: CASSWDRVDTEAFF
D: .; J: TRBJ1-3; V: TRBV28; size: many; DNA: TGTGCCAGCATATCTGGAAACACCATATATTTT; CDR3: CASISGNTIYF
D: .; J: TRBJ2-3; V: TRBV24-1; size: few; DNA: TGTGCCACCAGTGATTCGGACGGTTACTCTGGGGATACGCAGTATTTT; CDR3: CATSDSDGYSGDTQYF
D: .; J: TRBJ1-1; V: TRBV5-4; size: .; DNA: TGTGCCAGCAGCGCCTGGGACCGGAGAAACACTGAAGCTTTCTTT; CDR3: CASSAWDRRNTEAFF
D: TRBD1; J: TRBJ2-1; V: TRBV7-6; size: few; DNA: TGTGCCAGCAGCCCAGAGGGGCAGGGGGCCCGCAATGAGCAGTTCTTC; CDR3: CASSPEGQGARNEQFF
D: .; J: TRBJ2-7; V: TRBV5-4; size: .; DNA: TGTGCCAGCAGCTCGAGGGGCAGAAGCGAGCAGTACTTC; CDR3: CASSSRGRSEQYF
D: .; J: TRBJ1-2; V: TRBV3-1; size: .; DNA: TGTGCCAGCAGCCAAGATATAGGGGGGCTCGACTATGGCTACACCTTC; CDR3: CASSQDIGGLDYGYTF
D: .; J: TRBJ1-3; V: TRBV30; size: many; DNA: TGTGCCTGGAGTGTAGCGTTTGCTGGAAACACCATATATTTT; CDR3: CAWSVAFAGNTIYF
D: .; J: TRBJ1-5; V: TRBV15; size: .; DNA: TGTGCCACCAGCAGAGCTGCCGACAGGTTGAGTGGCAATCAGCCCCAGCATTTT; CDR3: CATSRAADRLSGNQPQHF
D: .; J: TRBJ2-7; V: TRBV12-3/TRBV12-4; size: many; DNA: TGTGCCAGCAGACGCGCCGGGACCCACGAGCAGTACTTC; CDR3: CASRRAGTHEQYF
D: .; J: TRBJ2-2; V: TRBV18; size: .; DNA: TGTGCCAGCGGCCCCGGAACCACCGGGGAGCTGTTTTTT; CDR3: CASGPGTTGELFF
D: .; J: TRBJ1-3; V: TRBV5-1; size: few; DNA: TGCGCCAGCAGCGGGGGTGACTCTGGAAACACCATATATTTT; CDR3: CASSGGDSGNTIYF
D: .; J: TRBJ1-6; V: TRBV24-1; size: few; DNA: TGTGCCACCAGTGACGGCAGTTCACCCCTCCACTTT; CDR3: CATSDGSSPLHF
D: .; J: TRBJ2-1; V: TRBV18; size: many; DNA: TGTGCCAGCTCACCAAGGGACACAAACAATGAGCAGTTCTTC; CDR3: CASSPRDTNNEQFF
D: .; J: TRBJ2-5; V: TRBV28; size: many; DNA: TGTGCCAGCAGTTCCTTCGGTCCCGAGGGGACCCAGTACTTC; CDR3: CASSSFGPEGTQYF
D: TRBD1; J: TRBJ1-5; V: TRBV2; size: many; DNA: TGTGCCAGCAGTTCGGACAGGATGATGAGTCAGCCCCAGCATTTT; CDR3: CASSSDRMMSQPQHF
D: .; J: TRBJ1-1; V: TRBV6-5; size: .; DNA: TGTGCCAGCAGTTACTACCGGGACACTGAAGCTTTCTTT; CDR3: CASSYYRDTEAFF
D: TRBD1; J: TRBJ1-4; V: TRBV24-1; size: many; DNA: TGTGCCACCTGGGGACCGGGACAGGGGACATCAGGACTGTTTTTT; CDR3: CATWGPGQGTSGLFF
D: .; J: TRBJ2-7; V: TRBV11-2; size: few; DNA: TGTGCCAGCAGCTCCCGACAGAATCGTTACTCGGGATCCTACGAGCAGTACTTC; CDR3: CASSSRQNRYSGSYEQYF
D: .; J: TRBJ2-6; V: TRBV10-3; size: .; DNA: TGTGCCATCAGTGACCCTGAAGCTTACCTCTCTGGGGCCAACGTCCTGACTTTC; CDR3: CAISDPEAYLSGANVLTF
D: TRBD1; J: TRBJ1-6; V: TRBV10-3; size: many; DNA: TGTGCCATCAGTGAGTCACCGGGACAGGGTTATTCACCCCTCCACTTT; CDR3: CAISESPGQGYSPLHF
D: TRBD2; J: TRBJ2-5; V: TRBV5-5; size: few; DNA: TGTGCCAGCAGCTTAACCGGGACTAGCGGGGGGCCAGGGGGGTCCCAGTACTTC; CDR3: CASSLTGTSGGPGGSQYF
D: .; J: TRBJ2-1; V: TRBV30; size: many; DNA: TGTGCCTGGAGTGTACTTAGTTTCAATGAGCAGTTCTTC; CDR3: CAWSVLSFNEQFF
D: TRBD1; J: TRBJ2-1; V: TRBV12-5; size: many; DNA: TGTGCTAGTGGTTCCGGGACAGGGGGCTCAAATGAGCAGTTCTTC; CDR3: CASGSGTGGSNEQFF
D: .; J: TRBJ1-1; V: TRBV7-2; size: few; DNA: TGTGCCAGCAGCCCCGGGAGCTACATGAACACTGAAGCTTTCTTT; CDR3: CASSPGSYMNTEAFF
D: TRBD1; J: TRBJ2-5; V: TRBV11-2; size: many; DNA: TGTGCCAGCAGCTCCGGGACAGAAGGGACCCAGTACTTC; CDR3: CASSSGTEGTQYF
D: .; J: TRBJ1-2; V: TRBV3-1; size: many; DNA: TGTGCCAGCAGCCAATCACCGGGGGCTGAAGTTGGCTACACCTTC; CDR3: CASSQSPGAEVGYTF
D: .; J: TRBJ2-5; V: TRBV15; size: many; DNA: TGTGCCACCAGCAGATATGGGGGCGCACAAGAGACCCAGTACTTC; CDR3: CATSRYGGAQETQYF
D: .; J: TRBJ2-7; V: TRBV5-5; size: .; DNA: TGTGCCAGCAGCTGGGGGACCACAGCCTACGAGCAGTACTTC; CDR3: CASSWGTTAYEQYF
D: TRBD1; J: TRBJ1-2; V: TRBV7-9; size: .; DNA: TGTGCCAGCAGCTTGCGGACAGGGGACTATGGCTACACCTTC; CDR3: CASSLRTGDYGYTF
D: TRBD2; J: TRBJ2-1; V: TRBV6-1; size: few; DNA: TGTGCCAGCATCGCCGGGACTAGCGGGAACAATGAGCAGTTCTTC; CDR3: CASIAGTSGNNEQFF
D: TRBD1; J: TRBJ2-1; V: TRBV7-2; size: .; DNA: TGTGCCAGCAGCTTAGTTCCCGACAGGGTGAATGAGCAGTTCTTC; CDR3: CASSLVPDRVNEQFF
D: .; J: TRBJ1-6; V: TRBV20-1; size: .; DNA: TGCAGTGCTAGAGATTGGGAGAGGGGGGTAAATTCACCCCTCCACTTT; CDR3: CSARDWERGVNSPLHF
D: .; J: TRBJ2-3; V: TRBV19; size: .; DNA: TGTGCCAGTAGTATCAGCGGTTCTAGCACAGATACGCAGTATTTT; CDR3: CASSISGSSTDTQYF
D: TRBD1; J: TRBJ1-4; V: TRBV4-2; size: few; DNA: TGTGCCAGCAGCCACCGGGACAGAGAGAACGAAAAACTGTTTTTT; CDR3: CASSHRDRENEKLFF
D: TRBD2; J: TRBJ2-2; V: TRBV9; size: .; DNA: TGTGCCAGCAGCATAGCGGGGGCGGTCACCGGGGAGCTGTTTTTT; CDR3: CASSIAGAVTGELFF
D: TRBD2; J: TRBJ2-7; V: TRBV19; size: few; DNA: TGTGCCAGTAGTCGGGGCGGGGGGCCCCAATCCTACGAGCAGTACTTC; CDR3: CASSRGGGPQSYEQYF
D: TRBD1; J: TRBJ1-6; V: TRBV7-3; size: many; DNA: TGTGCCAGCAGCTCGGACAGGGGTTGCTATAATTCACCCCTCCACTTT; CDR3: CASSSDRGCYNSPLHF
D: .; J: TRBJ1-5; V: TRBV24-1; size: .; DNA: TGTGCCACCAGTGACACGACAGTTAGCAATCAGCCCCAGCATTTT; CDR3: CATSDTTVSNQPQHF
D: TRBD1; J: TRBJ1-2; V: TRBV12-3/TRBV12-4; size: many; DNA: TGTGCCAGCAGCAAATCAACCCGACAGGGGCTGAATGGCTACACCTTC; CDR3: CASSKSTRQGLNGYTF
D: .; J: TRBJ2-7; V: TRBV5-6; size: .; DNA: TGTGCCAGCAGCTTTTTAGGAGGTTTGGGTGAGCAGTACTTC; CDR3: CASSFLGGLGEQYF
D: .; J: TRBJ2-7; V: TRBV7-9; size: .; DNA: TGTGCCAGCAGCCCCTCTGAGGGGCCATCCTACGAGCAGTACTTC; CDR3: CASSPSEGPSYEQYF
D: .; J: TRBJ2-5; V: TRBV12-3/TRBV12-4; size: .; DNA: TGTGCCAGCAGCCCCAGTGTAGAGCCCCAAGAGACCCAGTACTTC; CDR3: CASSPSVEPQETQYF
D: .; J: TRBJ1-5; V: TRBV19; size: .; DNA: TGTGCCAGTAGTATCGCATCAGGGAGGAGCCGCTTTTATAGCAATCAGCCCCAGCATTTT; CDR3: CASSIASGRSRFYSNQPQHF
D: .; J: TRBJ1-5; V: TRBV28; size: .; DNA: TGTGCCAGCAGTTTAATTGTAAATCAGCCCCAGCATTTT; CDR3: CASSLIVNQPQHF
D: .; J: TRBJ2-7; V: TRBV27; size: many; DNA: TGTGCCAGCAGGCCGTCGGTTACATCCTACGAGCAGTACTTC; CDR3: CASRPSVTSYEQYF
D: .; J: TRBJ2-1; V: TRBV10-3; size: .; DNA: TGTGCCATCAGTGGGACGGCCTACAATGAGCAGTTCTTC; CDR3: CAISGTAYNEQFF
D: .; J: TRBJ1-6; V: TRBV7-9; size: few; DNA: TGTGCCAGCAGCTTAGGACTGGATAATTCACCCCTCCACTTT; CDR3: CASSLGLDNSPLHF
D: .; J: TRBJ2-1; V: TRBV12-3/TRBV12-4; size: many; DNA: TGTGCCAGCAGTACCTCCGGGACCATCTGGGAGCAGTTCTTC; CDR3: CASSTSGTIWEQFF
D: .; J: TRBJ1-6; V: TRBV12-3/TRBV12-4; size: few; DNA: TGTGCCAGCAGTTTGGTTATCTCACCCCTCCACTTT; CDR3: CASSLVISPLHF
D: .; J: TRBJ1-5; V: TRBV4-1; size: many; DNA: TGCGCCAGCAGCCAAGATACGGCAGGGCATGGGAATCAGCCCCAGCATTTT; CDR3: CASSQDTAGHGNQPQHF
D: .; J: TRBJ1-2; V: TRBV10-3; size: .; DNA: TGTGCCATCAGCCAAACAGAAAACTATGGCTACACCTTC; CDR3: CAISQTENYGYTF
D: .; J: TRBJ1-1; V: TRBV2; size: many; DNA: TGTGCCAGCAACCCGAGGACCAAGAACACTGAAGCTTTCTTT; CDR3: CASNPRTKNTEAFF
D: .; J: TRBJ1-6; V: TRBV7-9; size: .; DNA: TGTGCCAGCAGCTTACCGCCGTCCAGCTATAATTCACCCCTCCACTTT; CDR3: CASSLPPSSYNSPLHF
D: .; J: TRBJ2-5; V: TRBV29-1; size: .; DNA: TGCAGCGGAGATAGCGTAGTGGGAGAGACCCAGTACTTC; CDR3: CSGDSVVGETQYF
D: .; J: TRBJ2-3; V: TRBV4-1; size: .; DNA: TGCGCCAGCAGCCGCGGGCTGTTGGAGAGGGGTACGCAGTATTTT; CDR3: CASSRGLLERGTQYF
D: .; J: TRBJ1-2; V: TRBV13; size: few; DNA: TGTGCCAGCAGCGTTGACTCGGCCCCAAACTATGGCTACACCTTC; CDR3: CASSVDSAPNYGYTF